A single sample gave rise to the 3 T cell receptor beta chains below, sequenced in a study of T cell repertoires in cytomegalovirus infection. One entry per CDR3 protein, called by TCRdb with MiXCR from the reads. The data contain some 920,000 distinct CDR3 sequences, roughly 30% of them singletons. Their specific antigens are unknown. The starting material was cultured CD8+ T cells from PBMCs, obtained from culture after CMV antigen stimulation. All receptors derive from a human donor in good health (CMV status not recorded). Some clones in this sample may be carry-over from other donors' samples.

This clonotype turned up a few times. The CDR3 loop is CASSPPTGNTGELFF. The CDR3 nucleotides read TGTGCCAGTAGTCCTCCGACGGGGAACACCGGGGAGCTGTTTTTT. This rearrangement joins TRBV19 to TRBJ2-2; D is undetermined. The V and J ends lost 5 bases and 1 base respectively, with 11 bases between them. The CDR3 covers 15 residues. Germline CDR1 and CDR2: LNHDA and SQIVND (reference sequence).

This clonotype was counted only a few times. The chain employs TRBV7-3 and TRBJ2-1; D gene uncertain. The CDR3 loop spans 16 amino acids. The V and J ends lost 4 bases and 5 bases respectively, with 18 bases between them. CDR1 and CDR2 from the germline V gene are SGHTA and FQGTGA. In DNA, the CDR3 is TGTGCCAGCAGCTCAGACCACGGCATCCTAAACAATGAGCAGTTCTTC. It translates to CASSSDHGILNNEQFF.

This clonotype was seen at least ten times. The rearrangement links TRBV6-2 or TRBV6-3 to TRBJ1-5, with 8 positions matching TRBD1. V gave up 4 bases and J gave up 2 bases; unmatched junction bases: 10. The germline CDR1 and CDR2 sequences are MNHEY and SVGEGT. The CDR3 sequence is 17 residues long. The chain's CDR3 is CASSSLGQGLGNQPQHF. Here the CDR3 DNA reads TGTGCCAGCAGTTCCCTTGGACAGGGACTAGGCAATCAGCCCCAGCATTTT.